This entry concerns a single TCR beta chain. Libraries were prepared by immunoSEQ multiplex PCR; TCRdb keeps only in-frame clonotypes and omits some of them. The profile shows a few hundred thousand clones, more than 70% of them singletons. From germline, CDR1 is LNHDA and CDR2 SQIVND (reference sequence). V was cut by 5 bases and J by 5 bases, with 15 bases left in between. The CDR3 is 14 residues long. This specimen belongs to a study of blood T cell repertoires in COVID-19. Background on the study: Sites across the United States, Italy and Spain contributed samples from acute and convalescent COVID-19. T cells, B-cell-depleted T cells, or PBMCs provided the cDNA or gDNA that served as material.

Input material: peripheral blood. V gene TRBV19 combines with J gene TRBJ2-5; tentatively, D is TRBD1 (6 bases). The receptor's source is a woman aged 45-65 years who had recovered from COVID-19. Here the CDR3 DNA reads TGTGCCAGTAGTGGGGGCTTTGCCGGGGAGACCCAGTACTTC. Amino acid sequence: CASSGGFAGETQYF.